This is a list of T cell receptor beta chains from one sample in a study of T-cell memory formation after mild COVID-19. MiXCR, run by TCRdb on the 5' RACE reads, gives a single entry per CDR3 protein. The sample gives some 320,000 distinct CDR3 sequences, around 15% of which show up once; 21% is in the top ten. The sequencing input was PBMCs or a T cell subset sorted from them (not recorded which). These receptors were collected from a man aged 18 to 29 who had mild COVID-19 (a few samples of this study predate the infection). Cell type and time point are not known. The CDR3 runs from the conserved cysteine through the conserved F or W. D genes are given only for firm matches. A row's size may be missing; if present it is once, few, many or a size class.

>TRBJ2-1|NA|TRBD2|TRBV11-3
CASSERTSGARNEQFF
TGTGCCAGCAGCGAACGGACTAGCGGGGCCCGCAATGAGCAGTTCTTC
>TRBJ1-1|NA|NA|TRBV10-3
CAISDKPNTEAFF
TGTGCCATCAGTGATAAACCTAACACTGAAGCTTTCTTT
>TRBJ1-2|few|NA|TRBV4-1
CASSHVGAVGGYTF
TGCGCCAGCAGCCATGTGGGGGCAGTAGGTGGCTACACCTTC
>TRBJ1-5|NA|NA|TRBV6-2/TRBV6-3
CASSYGLRGHYQPQHF
TGTGCCAGCAGTTACGGCCTCAGGGGACATTATCAGCCCCAGCATTTT
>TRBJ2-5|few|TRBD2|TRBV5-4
CASADEKRGGETQYF
TGTGCCAGCGCAGATGAGAAGCGGGGGGGTGAGACCCAGTACTTC
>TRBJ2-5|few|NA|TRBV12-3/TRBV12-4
CASSLGTPTQETQYF
TGTGCCAGCAGTTTGGGGACACCAACCCAAGAGACCCAGTACTTC
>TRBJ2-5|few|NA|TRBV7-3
CASSPLTEETQYF
TGTGCCAGCAGCCCTCTGACGGAAGAGACCCAGTACTTC
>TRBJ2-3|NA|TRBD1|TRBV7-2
CASSSRGSGGETDTQYF
TGTGCCAGCAGCTCAAGGGGGTCAGGGGGCGAAACAGATACGCAGTATTTT
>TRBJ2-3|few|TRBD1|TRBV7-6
CASSPRGTGPTTDTQYF
TGTGCCAGCAGCCCCAGAGGGACAGGTCCCACCACAGATACGCAGTATTTT
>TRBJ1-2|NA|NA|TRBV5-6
CASSLALTSYGYTF
TGTGCCAGCAGCTTGGCCCTGACCAGCTATGGCTACACCTTC
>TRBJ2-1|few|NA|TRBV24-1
CATSGRGSSYNEQFF
TGTGCCACCAGTGGACGGGGGAGCTCCTACAATGAGCAGTTCTTC
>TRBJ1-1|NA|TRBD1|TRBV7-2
CASSSRGGSTEAFF
TGTGCCAGCAGCTCCAGGGGGGGATCCACTGAAGCTTTCTTT
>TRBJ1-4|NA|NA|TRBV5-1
CASSPGSTNEKLFF
TGCGCCAGCAGTCCAGGGTCAACTAATGAAAAACTGTTTTTT
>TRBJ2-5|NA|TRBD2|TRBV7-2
CASSFRLAGAQETQYF
TGTGCCAGCAGCTTCCGACTAGCGGGGGCTCAAGAGACCCAGTACTTC
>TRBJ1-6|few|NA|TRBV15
CATSREGPGNSPLHF
TGTGCCACCAGCAGAGAAGGGCCAGGGAATTCACCCCTCCACTTT
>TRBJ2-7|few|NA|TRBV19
CASSMEHEQYF
TGTGCCAGTAGTATGGAGCACGAGCAGTACTTC
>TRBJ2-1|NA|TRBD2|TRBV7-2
CASSLARTSGNEQFF
TGTGCCAGCAGCTTAGCGCGGACTAGCGGTAATGAGCAGTTCTTC
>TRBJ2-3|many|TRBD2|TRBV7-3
CASSGGGDTQYF
TGTGCCAGCAGCGGGGGGGGAGATACGCAGTATTTT
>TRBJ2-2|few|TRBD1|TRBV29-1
CSVPGGPGELFF
TGCAGCGTTCCAGGGGGCCCCGGGGAGCTGTTTTTT
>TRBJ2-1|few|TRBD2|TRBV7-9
CASSLAASGGNEQFF
TGTGCCAGCAGCTTAGCGGCTAGCGGGGGGAATGAGCAGTTCTTC
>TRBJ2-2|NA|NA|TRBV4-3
CASSQGAQGFTNTGELFF
TGCGCCAGCAGCCAAGGCGCTCAGGGTTTTACGAACACCGGGGAGCTGTTTTTT
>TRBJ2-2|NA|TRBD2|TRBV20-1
CSAWTSGGGGELFF
TGCAGTGCGTGGACTAGCGGGGGCGGCGGGGAGCTGTTTTTT
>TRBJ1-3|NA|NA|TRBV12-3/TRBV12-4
CASSLRGTGNTIYF
TGTGCCAGCAGTTTACGGGGGACAGGAAACACCATATATTTT
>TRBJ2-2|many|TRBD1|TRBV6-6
CASSSTIGDRVFTGELFF
TGTGCCAGCAGTTCCACTATTGGGGACAGGGTTTTCACCGGGGAGCTGTTTTTT
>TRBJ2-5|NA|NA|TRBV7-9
CASGISGETQYF
TGTGCCAGCGGGATCAGCGGGGAGACCCAGTACTTC
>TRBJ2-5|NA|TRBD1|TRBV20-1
CSAGRTGGQETQYF
TGCAGTGCTGGAAGAACAGGGGGCCAAGAGACCCAGTACTTC
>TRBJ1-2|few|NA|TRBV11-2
CASSPLGQRGHGYTF
TGTGCCAGCAGCCCGCTCGGACAGAGGGGCCATGGCTACACCTTC
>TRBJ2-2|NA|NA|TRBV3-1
CASSQSLTGELFF
TGTGCCAGCAGCCAATCTCTCACCGGGGAGCTGTTTTTT
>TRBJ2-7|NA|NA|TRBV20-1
CSVQGTYEQYF
TGCAGTGTTCAGGGTACCTACGAGCAGTACTTC
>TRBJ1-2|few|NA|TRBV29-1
CSVEPSLDGRGGYTF
TGCAGCGTTGAACCCTCTCTGGACGGGCGCGGTGGCTACACCTTC
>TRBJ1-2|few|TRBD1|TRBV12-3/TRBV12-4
CASSEGTVNGYTF
TGTGCCAGCAGCGAGGGGACAGTCAATGGCTACACCTTC
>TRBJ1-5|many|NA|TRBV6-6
CASSYSAQPQHF
TGTGCCAGCAGTTACTCGGCTCAGCCCCAGCATTTT
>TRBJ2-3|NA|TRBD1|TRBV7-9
CASSLVPTGATDTQYF
TGTGCCAGCAGCTTAGTCCCGACAGGGGCCACAGATACGCAGTATTTT
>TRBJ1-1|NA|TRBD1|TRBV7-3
CASGQGAMTEAFF
TGTGCCAGCGGGCAGGGGGCGATGACTGAAGCTTTCTTT
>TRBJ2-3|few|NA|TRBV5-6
CASSASRATDTQYF
TGTGCCAGCAGCGCCTCCCGGGCGACAGATACGCAGTATTTT
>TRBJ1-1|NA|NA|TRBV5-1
CASSPLGAENTEAFF
TGCGCCAGCAGCCCGTTGGGGGCCGAAAACACTGAAGCTTTCTTT
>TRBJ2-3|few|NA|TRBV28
CASSFRGFTDTQYF
TGTGCCAGCAGTTTCCGTGGGTTCACAGATACGCAGTATTTT
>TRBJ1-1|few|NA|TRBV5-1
CASSLSRAYIGDTEAFF
TGCGCCAGCAGCTTGAGCAGGGCCTACATCGGGGACACTGAAGCTTTCTTT
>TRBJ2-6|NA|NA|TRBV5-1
CASSLEESGANVLTF
TGCGCCAGCAGCTTGGAGGAGTCTGGGGCCAACGTCCTGACTTTC
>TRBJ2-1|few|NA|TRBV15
CATSSQGVGDSLYNEQFF
TGTGCCACCAGCTCCCAGGGGGTCGGGGACTCCTTATACAATGAGCAGTTCTTC
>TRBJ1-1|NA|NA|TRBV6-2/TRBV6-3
CASSYNLNGEAFF
TGTGCCAGCAGTTATAACCTAAACGGTGAAGCTTTCTTT
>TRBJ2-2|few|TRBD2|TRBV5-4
CASSSGGRTGELFF
TGTGCCAGCAGCTCGGGGGGGCGGACCGGGGAGCTGTTTTTT
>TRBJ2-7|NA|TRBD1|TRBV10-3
CATYPGQGNYEQYF
TGTGCCACGTATCCGGGACAGGGAAACTACGAGCAGTACTTC
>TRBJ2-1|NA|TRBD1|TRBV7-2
CASSLDRSVNEQFF
TGTGCCAGCAGCTTGGACAGGTCAGTCAATGAGCAGTTCTTC
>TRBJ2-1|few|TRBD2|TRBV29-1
CSGEGLAFGNEQFF
TGCAGCGGGGAGGGACTAGCGTTCGGCAATGAGCAGTTCTTC